This TCR beta chain stems from a study of OX40 agonist ivuxolimab in advanced cancers. At the level of the study: Those treated in dose escalation had hepatocellular carcinoma, melanoma, renal cell cancer or head and neck cancer. Among those enrolled, mean age was around 60 years (range 23 to 79) and 75% to 90% were male. Earlier treatment with anti-PD-1, anti-PD-L1 or anti-CTLA-4 was permitted, and approximately 38% had received some. Three patients got partial responses; one had hepatocellular carcinoma and two had cutaneous melanoma.

V lost 5 bases to trimming and J lost 4 bases, with 11 bases between them. The CDR3 consists of 13 residues. CDR1 is LNHDA and CDR2 is SQIVND in the germline V gene (reference sequence). The method was immunoSEQ multiplex PCR; TCRdb's version includes in-frame clones alone and lacks a portion of them. The data show 40,000 to 50,000 clones, 82% seen once. This clone showed up just once. The rearrangement uses TRBV19 and TRBJ1-2, with D hard to call. The sequences come from CD4+ or CD8+ T cells sorted from blood, collected in a trial of the OX40 agonist ivuxolimab. This TCR was recovered from an adult with an advanced solid tumor such as melanoma, head and neck, liver or kidney cancer. DNA of the CDR3: TGTGCCAGTAGTGGGGAGCGGGTCTATGGCTACACCTTC. Translation: CASSGERVYGYTF.